The rows below give T cell receptor beta chains drawn from one sample of a study of post-analysis software for immune sequencing data. TCRdb passed the PCR reads through MiXCR, listing each CDR3 protein once. The table has some 690,000 distinct CDR3 sequences, 59% seen once. The sequenced sample consisted of blood. Receptors originate from a girl under 10 years old with multiple sclerosis. CDR3s leave out the opening cysteine and the closing phenylalanine or tryptophan. D genes are given only for firm matches.

d_call	v_call	cdr3_aa
-	TRBV10-3	AIRPDEDYDYT
-	TRBV28	ASSSVEQGSEQY
TRBD2	TRBV29-1	SVRLANSDTQY
TRBD2	TRBV5-1	ASSWASGVGLGEQF
TRBD1	TRBV29-1	SVFRTGHQETQY
TRBD1	TRBV20-1	SAQYEGGSTEAF
-	TRBV12-5	ASGLVSSHNEQF
TRBD2	TRBV6-5	ASKLLAGGRNEQF
TRBD2	TRBV10-3	AISDPSGRPYEQY
TRBD2	TRBV20-1	SARGARDSRTSGRLSGTQY
TRBD2	TRBV10-3	AISREGDKNIQY
-	TRBV12-3/TRBV12-4	ASTQGMRGETQY
-	TRBV20-1	SASSGSQETQY
-	TRBV4-1	ASSQDQANQPQH
TRBD1	TRBV4-1	ASSLLSGGQPYQPQH
TRBD2	TRBV5-1	ASSTGGNYNEQF
-	TRBV7-8	ASRLTREETQY
-	TRBV12-3/TRBV12-4	ASSASSGEYNEQF
-	TRBV2	ASNALQSTNYGYT
-	TRBV6-2/TRBV6-3	ASSYSRIQGEQY
TRBD1	TRBV18	ASSPLEAGTAISYEQY
-	TRBV7-2	ASSFTRLLAKNIQY
-	TRBV3-1	ASSPLVGPLSNEQF
-	TRBV10-3	AISDPSVGSTDTQY
-	TRBV20-1	SARPGRRVNEQF
TRBD2	TRBV2	ASRTLAGATYEQY
-	TRBV4-3	ASSQDSRVGPGAQY
-	TRBV11-2	ASSLGALLGIGKEEQF
TRBD2	TRBV4-2	ASSQGIAGLQETQY
-	TRBV5-1	ASSFGFETQY
-	TRBV7-2	ASSLTPDGASTDTQY
-	TRBV13	ASSFGRDSYEQY
-	TRBV4-3	ASSQTVGYGYT
TRBD1	TRBV7-2	ASSLAVNEDRGRT
-	TRBV20-1	SARMAGGTDTQY
-	TRBV14	ASSQTAASQTQY
TRBD2	TRBV12-3/TRBV12-4	ASSLPSGVGTQY
TRBD2	TRBV11-2	ASSLDLADSSGEQY
-	TRBV7-9	ASSPPVGADQETQY
-	TRBV6-6	ASGSSTDTQY
-	TRBV29-1	SGENRREAF
-	TRBV7-9	ASSLGPRANVLT
TRBD2	TRBV7-8	ASSPAAGGSYNEQF
TRBD2	TRBV24-1	ATSDRSGRGNYNEQF
-	TRBV10-3	AISDSNEQF
TRBD1	TRBV10-3	AVQQGSYGYT
-	TRBV2	ASMGRDNYGYT
TRBD1	TRBV29-1	STKTGGAYNEQF
-	TRBV27	ASSDLAQVGNYEQY
-	TRBV10-3	AISEPSRNTDTQY
-	TRBV7-2	ASSLRLGPSSGANVLT